This passage covers 8 T cell receptor beta chains from one sample sequenced in a study of cytomegalovirus exposure and HLA in healthy donors. Researchers ran the PCR with 60 Vbeta and 13 Jbeta primers. TCRdb's copy holds only in-frame clones and misses some; the assay was immunoSEQ multiplex PCR. The sample includes some 150,000 clones, 60% to 75% of them seen just once. The sequenced sample was PBMCs. The receptors originated from a man between 25 and 39 years old in good health and CMV-seronegative.

The V and J genes are TRBV4-1 and TRBJ1-4; 7 bases agree with TRBD1. The trim removed 1 base at V and 4 bases at J, leaving 6 bases unmatched. CDR1 MGHRA and CDR2 YSYEKL come from the germline V gene. This CDR3 region has 16 residues. The CDR3 reads CASSQAWDSGNEKLFF. The CDR3 DNA follows: TGCGCCAGCAGCCAAGCCTGGGACAGCGGTAATGAAAAACTGTTTTTT.

This chain uses TRBV5-1 with TRBJ1-1; D unresolved. V lost 1 base, J lost 0 bases, and 19 bases lay in between. Germline-derived CDR1 and CDR2 are SGHRS and YFSETQ. The length of the CDR3 is 18 residues. The CDR3 spells CASSLSEVRGRMNTEAFF. CDR3 sequence (DNA): TGCGCCAGCAGCTTGAGTGAAGTGCGCGGCAGAATGAACACTGAAGCTTTCTTT.

This sequence joins TRBV5-1 and TRBJ2-5; 7 bases align to TRBD1. This CDR3 region has 15 residues. The V gene end was trimmed by 0 bases and the J gene end by 1 base; junction bases not matched to a gene: 3. The germline V gene encodes CDR1 SGHRS and CDR2 YFSETQ. CDR3 DNA: TGCGCCAGCAGCTTGGGTGGGACAGCCCAAGAGACCCAGTACTTC. Translating it yields CASSLGGTAQETQYF.

V is TRBV5-6 and J is TRBJ2-7; D is perhaps TRBD1 (6 bases). Trimming took 0 bases from V and 5 from J, leaving 18 bases between them. Germline assignment: CDR1 SGHDT and CDR2 YYEEEE. This CDR3 region has 16 residues. As DNA, the CDR3 is TGTGCCAGCAGCTTGGTAGGGGGATATTGGGAAGACGAGCAGTACTTC. Protein product: CASSLVGGYWEDEQYF.

The chain is built from TRBV7-9 and TRBJ2-7; 7 bases are shared with TRBD1. The germline CDR1 and CDR2 sequences are SEHNR and FQNEAQ (reference sequence). V dropped 5 bases and J dropped 0; count of bases not matched to a gene: 10. The CDR3 is 16 residues long. The CDR3 coding sequence is TGTGCCAGCAGCCTTAGCCGGGACAGACCCTCCTACGAGCAGTACTTC. As protein: CASSLSRDRPSYEQYF.

The chain carries TRBV5-1 and TRBJ1-1; D might be TRBD1 (6 bases). The germline V gene has CDR1 SGHRS and CDR2 YFSETQ. The V gene lost 4 bases and the J gene lost 6 bases, with 13 bases spanning the gap. The length of the CDR3 is 13 residues. CDR3 sequence (DNA): TGCGCCAGCAGCCTGGCCAGGGGCGCTGAAGCTTTCTTT. Protein product: CASSLARGAEAFF. Full variable domain (remainder filled in from reference TRBV5-1 and TRBJ1-1): KAGVTQTPRYLIKTRGQQVTLSCSPISGHRSVSWYQQTPGQGLQFLFEYFSETQRNKGNFPGRFSGRQFSNSRSEMNVSTLELGDSALYLCASSLARGAEAFFGQGTRLTVV.

The chain joins TRBV7-8 to TRBJ1-4; a weak D match, TRBD1 (6 bases). V was shortened by 3 bases and J by 10 bases, with 15 bases between the two germline ends. The CDR3 has 14 residues. Per the germline V gene, CDR1 is SGHVS and CDR2 is FQNEAQ. The CDR3 coding sequence is TGTGCCAGCAGCTTTGACAGGATTTCCGGAAAACTGTTTTTT. It is translated as CASSFDRISGKLFF.

The genes are TRBV6-5 and TRBJ2-1, with D possibly matching TRBD2 (6 bases). CDR1 and CDR2 (germline): MNHEY, SVGAGI. Trimming removed 5 bases from V and 3 bases from J, with 14 bases in between. The CDR3 covers 15 residues. CDR3 residues: CASSKGEDYYNEQFF. In DNA, the CDR3 is TGTGCCAGCAGTAAGGGTGAGGACTACTACAATGAGCAGTTCTTC.